What follows are 4 T cell receptor beta chains derived from one specimen sequenced in a study of CD8 T cells in ankylosing spondylitis. Their target antigens are unknown. Regarding the study as a whole: Characteristic of ankylosing spondylitis blood, it appeared, was a TCR beta motif comprising eight highly homologous variants.

TCRdb fed the 5' RACE reads into MiXCR, producing one record per CDR3 protein. In the table there are hundreds of thousands of distinct CDR3 sequences, 25% to 30% of which are singletons. Sequencing was performed on blood, either unsorted or a sorted T cell fraction (not recorded which). These receptors originate from a male donor with ankylosing spondylitis.

This chain connects TRBV7-9 to TRBJ2-3; D might be TRBD1 or TRBD2, each matching 5 bases. CDR3 length equals 16 residues. V lost 2 bases, J lost 4 bases, and 16 bases lay in between. Germline-derived CDR1 and CDR2 are SEHNR and FQNEAQ (reference sequence). The CDR3 sequence: CASSLNPRGAPDTQYF. CDR3 sequence (DNA): TGTGCCAGCAGCTTAAACCCTAGAGGGGCGCCAGATACGCAGTATTTT.

This clonotype was seen only a few times. The V gene is TRBV20-1, the J gene TRBJ2-1; no firm D call. The germline V gene encodes CDR1 DFQATT and CDR2 SNEGSKA (reference sequence). The ends were cut back, 0 bases at V and 8 bases at J, with 14 bases in the middle. This CDR3 contains 14 residues. The CDR3 DNA is TGCAGTGCTAGAGATAGGGAACAGCTCCATGAGCAGTTCTTC. Translation: CSARDREQLHEQFF.

CDR3 in amino acids: CASSPPLRGNEQFF. The DNA of the CDR3 is TGTGCCAGCAGCCCACCCCTCCGGGGAAATGAGCAGTTCTTC. This sequence joins TRBV11-2 and TRBJ2-1, with a weak D call TRBD2 (5 bases). The CDR3 has 14 residues. Trimming removed 5 bases at V and 7 bases at J, with 15 bases between. From germline, CDR1 is SGHAT and CDR2 FQNNGV. Filled out from reference TRBV11-2 and TRBJ2-1, the complete variable domain reads EAGVAQSPRYKIIEKRQSVAFWCNPISGHATLYWYQQILGQGPKLLIQFQNNGVVDDSQLPKDRFSAERLKGVDSTLKIQPAKLEDSAVYLCASSPPLRGNEQFFGPGTRLTVL.

This rearrangement joins TRBV10-3 to TRBJ1-1; D not resolved. Germline V gives CDR1 ENHRY, CDR2 SYGVKD. There are 14 residues in the CDR3. V gave up 4 bases and J gave up 0 bases, with 9 bases separating them. CDR3 in DNA: TGTGCCATCAGTGGGGGTCAGATGAACACTGAAGCTTTCTTT. Amino acid sequence: CAISGGQMNTEAFF.